Detailed here is one TCR beta chain. Its antigen is as yet unknown. The table came from immunoSEQ multiplex PCR; TCRdb's copy has only in-frame clones and leaves some out. The sample yields about 120,000 clones, 85% to 95% seen once. The sample belongs to a study of T cell responses to AZD1222 COVID-19 vaccine. Study findings and constraints: Without day 14 samples, only post-peak T cell repertoires were studied. Spike-specific TCR breadth and depth both grew after two AZD1222 doses. Across spike, vaccine-associated CD4 TCRs were found, dominant at 160-218 and 743-854.

The CDR3 is 16 amino acids. CDR1 is SSHAT, CDR2 FNYEAQ, per germline (reference sequence). V gave up 5 bases and J gave up 7 bases, with 20 bases separating them. Timing groups of about 4 and about 12 weeks for second doses were pooled. This chain joins TRBV7-7 and TRBJ2-2; D not certain. The sequences come from peripheral blood, collected 28 days after the second AZD1222 dose. The receptor's source is an adult who received the AZD1222 COVID-19 vaccine. The CDR3 protein is CASSPLSSAINGELFF. CDR3 bases: TGTGCCAGCAGCCCCCTTAGTTCAGCCATCAACGGGGAGCTGTTTTTT.